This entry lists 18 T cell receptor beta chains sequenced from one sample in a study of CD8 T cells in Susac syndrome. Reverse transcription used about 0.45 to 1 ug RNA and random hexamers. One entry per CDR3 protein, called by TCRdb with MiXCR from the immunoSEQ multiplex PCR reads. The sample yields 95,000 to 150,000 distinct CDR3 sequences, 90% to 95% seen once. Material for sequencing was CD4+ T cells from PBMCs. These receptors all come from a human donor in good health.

CDR3 sequence: CAIDSESTDTQYF. The CDR3 nucleotides read TGTGCCATAGACTCGGAAAGCACAGATACGCAGTATTTT. The rearrangement joins TRBV10-3 to TRBJ2-3; D remains unclear. Trimming pared 9 bases from V and 0 bases from J, leaving 10 bases between. In germline, CDR1 is ENHRY, CDR2 SYGVKD. This CDR3 comprises 13 residues.

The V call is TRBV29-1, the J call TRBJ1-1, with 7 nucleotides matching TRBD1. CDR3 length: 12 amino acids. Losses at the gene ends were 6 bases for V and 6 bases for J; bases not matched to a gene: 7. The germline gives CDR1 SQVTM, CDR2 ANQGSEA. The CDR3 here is CSVLTGVPEAFF. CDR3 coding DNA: TGCAGCGTCCTAACAGGGGTCCCTGAAGCTTTCTTT.

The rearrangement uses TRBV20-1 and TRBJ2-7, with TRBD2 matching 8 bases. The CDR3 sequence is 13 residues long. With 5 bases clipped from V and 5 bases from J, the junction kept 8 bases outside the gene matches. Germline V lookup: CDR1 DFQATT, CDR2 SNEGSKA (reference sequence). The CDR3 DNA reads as TGCAGTGCTCCTAAAGCGGGAGCTGACGAGCAGTACTTC. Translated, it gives CSAPKAGADEQYF.

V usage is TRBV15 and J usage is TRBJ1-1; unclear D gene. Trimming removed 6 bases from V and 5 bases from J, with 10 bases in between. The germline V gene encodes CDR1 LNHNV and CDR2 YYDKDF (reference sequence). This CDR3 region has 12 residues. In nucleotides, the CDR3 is TGTGCCACCAGGTTGGGATCGACTGAAGCTTTCTTT. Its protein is CATRLGSTEAFF.

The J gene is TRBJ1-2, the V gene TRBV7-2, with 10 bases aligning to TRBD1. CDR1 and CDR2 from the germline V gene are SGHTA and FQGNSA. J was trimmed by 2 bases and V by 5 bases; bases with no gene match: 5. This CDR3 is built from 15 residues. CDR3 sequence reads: CASSRDRGGNYGYTF. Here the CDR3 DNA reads TGTGCCAGCAGCCGGGACAGGGGAGGAAACTATGGCTACACCTTC.

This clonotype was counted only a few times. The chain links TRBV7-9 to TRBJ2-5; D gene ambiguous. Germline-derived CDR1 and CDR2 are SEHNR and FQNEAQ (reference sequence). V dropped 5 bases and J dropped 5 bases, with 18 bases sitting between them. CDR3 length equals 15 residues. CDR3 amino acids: CASSPIMSGVETQYF. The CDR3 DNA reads TGTGCCAGCAGCCCGATCATGTCTGGAGTGGAGACCCAGTACTTC.

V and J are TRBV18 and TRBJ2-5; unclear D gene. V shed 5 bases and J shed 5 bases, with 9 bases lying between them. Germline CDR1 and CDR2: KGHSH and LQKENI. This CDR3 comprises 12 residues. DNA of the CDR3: TGTGCCAGCTCAGTGGATATGGAGACCCAGTACTTC. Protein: CASSVDMETQYF.

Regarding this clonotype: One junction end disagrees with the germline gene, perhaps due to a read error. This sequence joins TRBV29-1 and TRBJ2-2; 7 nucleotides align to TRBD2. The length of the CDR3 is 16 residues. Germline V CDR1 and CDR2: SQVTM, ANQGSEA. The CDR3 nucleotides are TGCAGCGTTGGCCAGGGAGGGAGCGGAGTCACCGGGGAGCTGGTTTTT. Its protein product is CSVGQGGSGVTGELVF.

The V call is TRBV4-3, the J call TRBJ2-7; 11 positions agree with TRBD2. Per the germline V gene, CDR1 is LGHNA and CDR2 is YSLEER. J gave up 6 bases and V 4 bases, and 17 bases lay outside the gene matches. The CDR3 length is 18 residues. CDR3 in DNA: TGCGCCAGCAGCCGCAGCCTGCGGACTAGCGGGTCTATAGCCGAGCAGTACTTC. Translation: CASSRSLRTSGSIAEQYF.

CDR3: CASGLVHRRNTEAFF. The CDR3 DNA follows: TGTGCTAGTGGTTTGGTACACCGGAGGAACACTGAAGCTTTCTTT. V is TRBV12-5 and J is TRBJ1-1; D unresolved. The V gene's germline CDR1 is LGHNT and CDR2 FRNRAP. V lost 0 bases to trimming and J lost 1 base, with 9 bases between them. The CDR3 covers 15 residues.

CDR3: CASSVGGARDTQYF. As DNA, the CDR3 is TGTGCCAGCAGTGTCGGTGGAGCTAGGGATACGCAGTATTTT. This rearrangement joins TRBV25-1 to TRBJ2-3, with D unclear. Germline V gives CDR1 MGHDK, CDR2 SYGVNS. Trimming cost V 4 bases and J 6 bases, with 14 bases left between them. The CDR3 consists of 14 residues.

The CDR3 protein is CASSGGRELFF. The DNA of the CDR3 is TGTGCCAGCAGTGGCGGTAGGGAGCTGTTTTTT. The V call is TRBV2, the J call TRBJ2-2, with unresolved D. This CDR3 contains 11 residues. Looked up from germline, CDR1 is SNHLY and CDR2 is FYNNEI. V lost 4 bases and J 9 bases, leaving 6 bases between the germline ends.

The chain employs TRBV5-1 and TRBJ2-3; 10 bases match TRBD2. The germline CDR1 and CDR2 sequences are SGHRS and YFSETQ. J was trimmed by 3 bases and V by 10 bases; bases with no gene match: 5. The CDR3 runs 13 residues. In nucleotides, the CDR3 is TGCGCCGTCAAGCGGGAGGGGACAGATACGCAGTATTTT. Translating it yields CAVKREGTDTQYF.

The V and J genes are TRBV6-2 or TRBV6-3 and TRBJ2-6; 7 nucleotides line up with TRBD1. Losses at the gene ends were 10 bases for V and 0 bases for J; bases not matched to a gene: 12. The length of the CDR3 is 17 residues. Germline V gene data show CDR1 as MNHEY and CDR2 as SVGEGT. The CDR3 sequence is CAIKPGGLYSGANVLTF. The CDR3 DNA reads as TGTGCCATCAAACCAGGGGGTCTCTACTCTGGGGCCAACGTCCTGACTTTC.

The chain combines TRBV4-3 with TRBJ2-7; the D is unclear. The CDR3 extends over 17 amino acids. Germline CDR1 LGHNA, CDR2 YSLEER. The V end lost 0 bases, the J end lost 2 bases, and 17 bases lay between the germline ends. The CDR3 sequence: CASSQEKAGQHPYEQYF. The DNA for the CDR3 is TGCGCCAGCAGCCAAGAAAAGGCAGGCCAGCACCCCTACGAGCAGTACTTC.

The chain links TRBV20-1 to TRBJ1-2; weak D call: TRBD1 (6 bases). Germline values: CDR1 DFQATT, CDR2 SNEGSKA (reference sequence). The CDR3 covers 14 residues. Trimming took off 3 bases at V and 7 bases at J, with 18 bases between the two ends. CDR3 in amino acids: CSASTITQGPGYTF. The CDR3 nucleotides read TGCAGTGCTAGCACGATTACCCAGGGGCCTGGCTACACCTTC.

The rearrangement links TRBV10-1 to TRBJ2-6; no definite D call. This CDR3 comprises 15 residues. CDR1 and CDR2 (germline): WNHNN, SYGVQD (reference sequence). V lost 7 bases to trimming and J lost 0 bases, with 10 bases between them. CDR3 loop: CASMGRISGANVLTF. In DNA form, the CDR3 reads TGCGCCAGCATGGGCAGAATCTCTGGGGCCAACGTCCTGACTTTC.

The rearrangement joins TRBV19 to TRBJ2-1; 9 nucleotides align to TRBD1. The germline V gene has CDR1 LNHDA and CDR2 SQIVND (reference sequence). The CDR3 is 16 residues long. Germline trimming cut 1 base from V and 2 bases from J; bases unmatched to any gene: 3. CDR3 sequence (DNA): TGTGCCAGTAGTATAGGGGGACAGGGAGCCTACAATGAGCAGTTCTTC. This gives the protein CASSIGGQGAYNEQFF.